This T cell receptor beta chain was sequenced during a study of patients and donors after allogeneic stem cell transplantation. From the RT-PCR reads, TCRdb called clonotypes with MiXCR, one entry per CDR3 protein. The data show about 150,000 distinct CDR3 sequences, about a third seen once. The CDR3 spans 16 residues. V was cut by 2 bases and J by 3 bases, with 16 bases left in between. The germline V gene has CDR1 SGHTA and CDR2 FQGNSA. This clonotype was counted only a few times. The source of this sequence is a human donor who was either an allogeneic HSCT recipient or a stem cell or donor lymphocyte infusion donor (not recorded which). It is not recorded whose cells these are; they may come from a transplant donor. The sample comprised blood, either unsorted or a sorted T cell fraction (not recorded which). The J gene is TRBJ2-5, the V gene TRBV7-2, with D possibly TRBD2 on 6 matching bases. CDR3 sequence: CASSLYILGLKETQYF. The CDR3 coding sequence is TGTGCCAGCAGCTTATATATTCTGGGACTCAAAGAGACCCAGTACTTC. The variable domain in full, completed from reference TRBV7-2 and TRBJ2-5, reads GAGVSQSPSNKVTEKGKDVELRCDPISGHTALYWYRQSLGQGLEFLIYFQGNSAPDKSGLPSDRFSAERTGGSVSTLTIQRTQQEDSAVYLCASSLYILGLKETQYFGPGTRLLVL.